This T cell receptor beta chain was recovered during a study of T cell repertoires in cytomegalovirus infection. General study points: The cumulative frequency of public TCR beta families distinguished individuals who carried CMV together with the relevant HLA. There were HLA-C-restricted CMV-specific TCR beta clonotypes dominating the ex vivo response.

TCRdb re-called the reads through MiXCR, storing one row per CDR3 protein. The repertoire holds fewer than 200,000 distinct CDR3 sequences, with over 13% as singletons. In this sample, this clonotype turned up a few times. What it binds is unknown. The germline V gene encodes CDR1 LNHDA and CDR2 SQIVND (reference sequence). CDR3 length equals 12 residues. Trimming shortened V by 10 bases and J by 0 bases, and 9 bases separated the two germline ends. The source material was PBMCs. The TCR was taken from a human donor in good health (CMV status not recorded). Some clones in this sample may be carry-over from other donors' samples. The J gene is TRBJ1-1, the V gene TRBV19; D remains unclear. The CDR3: CATSTVNTEAFF. As DNA, the CDR3 is TGTGCCACCTCCACAGTGAACACTGAAGCTTTCTTT.